This TCR beta chain appears in the sequencing data of a study of monozygotic twins with inflammatory bowel disease (dated by TCRdb to between 2018 and 2020). Regarding the complete study: The full study comprised about 28 monozygotic twin pairs: nine German pairs (four IBD-concordant, five IBD-discordant) and 19 IBD-discordant Danish pairs. Each individual had, on average, about 151 000 unique TCRalpha sequences and 181 000 unique TCRbeta sequences available for analysis. Within discordant pairs, disease-associated traits were sought mainly by comparing IBD patients with their genetically identical healthy co-twins.

From each donor, a roughly 2.5 ml peripheral blood sample was collected into PAXgene tubes and kept at -80 degrees C. Total RNA was isolated from whole blood with the PAXgene blood miRNA kit on an automated QIAcube, without T cell sorting. Deep TCRalpha and TCRbeta repertoire profiling with unique molecular barcoding was performed on peripheral blood of monozygotic twin pairs concordant or discordant for inflammatory bowel disease. Smoking habits were recorded for all twin pairs, and individuals were classified as current, former or never smokers. Comments on this clonotype: No antigen is known for it.

Preparation of the library involved 5' RACE. For each TCR library, around 4,000 ng of total RNA was used. cDNA was synthesized with SMARTScribe reverse transcriptase in eight separate reactions per sample. During cDNA synthesis, unique molecular identifiers containing a 6-nucleotide sample barcode were introduced by template switching. TCRalpha and TCRbeta cDNA was amplified by two nested PCRs of approximately 17 and 9 cycles, with bead purification after each PCR. Before amplification, the cDNA was treated with uracil DNA-glycosylase and purified using the QIAquick PCR purification kit. The second PCR added Illumina TruSeq-compatible adapters along with sample-specific barcodes. TapeStation and Qubit were used to check library quality and concentration, and roughly 4.6 ng of each library was pooled. The pooled libraries were sequenced with 2 x 100 bp reads and custom sequencing primers on an Illumina HiSeq2500 single-index Rapid Run. Regarding the original processing steps: UMI-based consensus assembly with MiGEC version 1.2.6 was used to correct PCR and sequencing errors. MiXCR version 2.1.1 was used for V(D)J alignment, clonotype assembly and CDR3 extraction. Gene usage, clonotype sharing and MAIT/NKT TCR abundance were normalised by analysing the top 1000, 10 000 and 20 000 clonotypes per sample. After downsampling to 27 000 UMIs, diversity was calculated as the inverse Simpson index using the vegan R package. Paired Mann-Whitney U tests on discordant twin pairs were used, with Benjamini-Hochberg multiple-testing correction. TCRdb reprocessed the sequencing reads and holds a single record per CDR3 protein sequence, with no DNA. These V and J calls are TCRdb output, not the study's own analysis. The sample's clone listing holds under 200,000 distinct CDR3 sequences. Approximately 2.5% of the sample belongs to the ten largest clones.

Spanning cysteine to phenylalanine, the CDR3 consists of 14 amino acids. No nucleotide data were recorded. Looking up the germline V gene yields CDR1 SGHRS and CDR2 YFSETQ. Points the paper makes about the study in general: Fewer clonotypes were shared with other individuals by IBD patients than by healthy twins, most markedly in patients showing signs of disease activity. The results gave no support for a single strong signal or clonotype linked to IBD. Because patients received different immunosuppressive treatments, the repertoires may have picked up extra background noise and variability between individuals. The analysis was unable to tell apart different T cell subtypes. A decrease in TCRbeta repertoire diversity, as measured by inverse Simpson index, was observed in IBD patients compared with their healthy co-twins. Concordant and discordant twins showed no difference in repertoire similarity, possibly because of limited statistical power.

The TCR comes from a human donor with ulcerative colitis or Crohn's disease, or a healthy co-twin of an affected twin (not recorded which). Recombination linked TRBV5-1 to TRBJ1-1; the TCRdb call, TRBD1, lacks DNA for checking. Sequenced input: blood. The CDR3 here reads CASSFSGQGTEAFF. The reference TRBV5-1 and TRBJ1-1 proteins fill in what lies around the CDR3, so the full variable domain reads KAGVTQTPRYLIKTRGQQVTLSCSPISGHRSVSWYQQTPGQGLQFLFEYFSETQRNKGNFPGRFSGRQFSNSRSEMNVSTLELGDSALYLCASSFSGQGTEAFFGQGTRLTVV.